This entry is about one TCR beta chain. As yet, its antigen is unknown. This entry is derived from a study of cytomegalovirus exposure and HLA in healthy donors. Notes on the study in general: Cytomegalovirus status was reportedly diagnosed by the classifier with high sensitivity and specificity. Sequencing depth across donors, presence/absence analyses assumed, was roughly uniform.

In germline, CDR1 is SGHRS, CDR2 YFSETQ. Trimming pared 7 bases from V and 4 bases from J, leaving 15 bases between. The CDR3 extends over 14 amino acids. The PCR contained 60 Vbeta and 13 Jbeta primers. Some clones are missing from TCRdb's copy, which holds only in-frame ones; the method was immunoSEQ multiplex PCR. The sample has around 130,000 clones. When sampled, the donors appeared nominally healthy, though they likely had unrecorded immune exposures. This clonotype was sampled from a woman aged 55-69 years in good health and CMV-seronegative. The specimen was PBMCs. The chain is built from TRBV5-1 and TRBJ1-3; no definite D call. The DNA for the CDR3 is TGCGCCAGCCAGGTCAGCCCCACGGGAAACACCATATATTTT. It is translated as CASQVSPTGNTIYF.